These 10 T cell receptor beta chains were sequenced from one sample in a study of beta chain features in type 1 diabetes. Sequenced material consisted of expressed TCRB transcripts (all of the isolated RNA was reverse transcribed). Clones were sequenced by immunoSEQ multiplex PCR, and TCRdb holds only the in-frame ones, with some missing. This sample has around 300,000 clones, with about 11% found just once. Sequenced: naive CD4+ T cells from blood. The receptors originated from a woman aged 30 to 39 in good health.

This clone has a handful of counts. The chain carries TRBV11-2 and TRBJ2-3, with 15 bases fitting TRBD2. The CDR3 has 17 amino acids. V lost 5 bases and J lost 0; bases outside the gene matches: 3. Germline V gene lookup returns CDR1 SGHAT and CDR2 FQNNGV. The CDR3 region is CASSPGTSGRSTDTQYF. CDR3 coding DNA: TGTGCCAGCAGCCCCGGGACTAGCGGGAGGAGCACAGATACGCAGTATTTT.

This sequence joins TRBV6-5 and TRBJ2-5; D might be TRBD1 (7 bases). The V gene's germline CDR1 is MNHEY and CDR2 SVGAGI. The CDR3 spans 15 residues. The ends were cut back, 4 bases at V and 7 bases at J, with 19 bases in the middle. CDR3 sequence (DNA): TGTGCCAGCAGTTTCCAGGGGGGCCCTATCGGGACCCAGTACTTC. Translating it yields CASSFQGGPIGTQYF.

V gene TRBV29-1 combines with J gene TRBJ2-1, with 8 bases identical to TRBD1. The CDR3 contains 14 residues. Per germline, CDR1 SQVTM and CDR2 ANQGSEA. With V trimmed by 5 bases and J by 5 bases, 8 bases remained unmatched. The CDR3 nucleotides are TGCAGCGTTCCAGGACAGGGTGGTCACAATGAGCAGTTCTTC. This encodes CSVPGQGGHNEQFF.

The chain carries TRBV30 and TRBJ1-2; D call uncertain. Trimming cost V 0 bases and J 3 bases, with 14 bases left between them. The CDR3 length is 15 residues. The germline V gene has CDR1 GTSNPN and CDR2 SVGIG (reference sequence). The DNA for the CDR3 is TGTGCCTGGAGTGTTAGCGGAACAGCGTACTATGGCTACACCTTC. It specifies CAWSVSGTAYYGYTF.

The CDR3 region is CASSPHLGLAGYEQYF. The CDR3 region has the DNA TGTGCCAGCAGCCCCCACCTGGGACTAGCGGGTTACGAGCAGTACTTC. V gene TRBV9 combines with J gene TRBJ2-7; 12 bases map to TRBD2. The J segment lost 4 bases and the V segment lost 4 bases, leaving 9 bases of the junction unmatched. The CDR3 runs 16 residues. CDR1 SGDLS and CDR2 YYNGEE come from the germline V gene.

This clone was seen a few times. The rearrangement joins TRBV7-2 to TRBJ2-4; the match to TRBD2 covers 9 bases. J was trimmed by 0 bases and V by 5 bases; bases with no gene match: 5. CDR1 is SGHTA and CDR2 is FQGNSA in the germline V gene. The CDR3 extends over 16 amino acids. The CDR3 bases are TGTGCCAGCAGCCGACTAGCGGATAGAGCCAAAAACATTCAGTACTTC. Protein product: CASSRLADRAKNIQYF.

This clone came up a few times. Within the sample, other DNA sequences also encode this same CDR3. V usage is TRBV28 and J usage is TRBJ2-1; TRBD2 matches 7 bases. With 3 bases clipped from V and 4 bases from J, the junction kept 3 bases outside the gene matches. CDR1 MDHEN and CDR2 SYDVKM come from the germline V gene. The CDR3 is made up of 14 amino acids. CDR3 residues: CASSLASGYNEQFF. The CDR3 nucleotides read TGTGCCAGCAGTTTGGCTAGCGGTTACAATGAGCAGTTCTTC.

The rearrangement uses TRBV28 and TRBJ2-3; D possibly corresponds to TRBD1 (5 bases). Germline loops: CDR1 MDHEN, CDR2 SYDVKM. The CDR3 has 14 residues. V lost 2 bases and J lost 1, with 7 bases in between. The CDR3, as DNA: TGTGCCAGCAGTTTAGGGGCAGGCACAGATACGCAGTATTTT. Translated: CASSLGAGTDTQYF.

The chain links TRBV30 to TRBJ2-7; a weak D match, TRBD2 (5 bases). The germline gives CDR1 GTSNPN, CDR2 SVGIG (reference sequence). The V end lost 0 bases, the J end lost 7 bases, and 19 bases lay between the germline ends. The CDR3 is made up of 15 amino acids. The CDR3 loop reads CAWSVAAAYSDEQYF. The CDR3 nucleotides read TGTGCCTGGAGTGTCGCAGCGGCCTACAGTGATGAGCAGTACTTC.

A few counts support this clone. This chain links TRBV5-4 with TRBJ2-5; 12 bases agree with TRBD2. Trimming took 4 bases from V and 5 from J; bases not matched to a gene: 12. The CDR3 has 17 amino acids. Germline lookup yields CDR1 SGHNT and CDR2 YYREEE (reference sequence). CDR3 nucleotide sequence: TGTGCCAGCAGCCCGACTAGCGGGAGTAATGGGCTGGAGACCCAGTACTTC. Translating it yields CASSPTSGSNGLETQYF.